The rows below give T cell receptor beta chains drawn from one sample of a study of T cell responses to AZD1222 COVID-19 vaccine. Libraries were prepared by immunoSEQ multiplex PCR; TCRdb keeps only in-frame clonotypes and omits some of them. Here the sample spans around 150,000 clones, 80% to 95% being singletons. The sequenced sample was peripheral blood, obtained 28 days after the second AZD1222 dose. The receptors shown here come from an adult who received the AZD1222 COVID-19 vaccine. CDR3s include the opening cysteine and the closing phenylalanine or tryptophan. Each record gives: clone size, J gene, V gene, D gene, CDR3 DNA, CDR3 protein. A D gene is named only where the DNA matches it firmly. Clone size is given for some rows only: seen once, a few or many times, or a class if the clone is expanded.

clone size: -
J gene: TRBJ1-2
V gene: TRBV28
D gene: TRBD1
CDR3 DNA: TGTGCCAGCAGGTCAGGGGGGGGCTATGGCTACACCTTC
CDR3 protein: CASRSGGGYGYTF

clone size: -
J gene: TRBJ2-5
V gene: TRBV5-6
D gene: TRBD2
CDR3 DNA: TGTGCCAGCAGCTTAGCGGGAGAAGGGACCCAGTACTTC
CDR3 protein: CASSLAGEGTQYF

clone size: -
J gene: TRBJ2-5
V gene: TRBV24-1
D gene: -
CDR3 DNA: TGTGCCACCAGTGACAGAGTAAGGGGGGCGGAGACCCAGTACTTC
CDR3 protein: CATSDRVRGAETQYF

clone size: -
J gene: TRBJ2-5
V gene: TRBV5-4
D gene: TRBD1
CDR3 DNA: TGTGCCAGCAGCTTGCAGGGGGCATGGGAGACCCAGTACTTC
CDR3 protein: CASSLQGAWETQYF

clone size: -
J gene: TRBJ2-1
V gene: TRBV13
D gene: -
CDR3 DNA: TGTGCCAGCAGCTTAGAGGGCGCGGGCCGCCTCGGGGAGCAGTTCTTC
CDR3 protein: CASSLEGAGRLGEQFF

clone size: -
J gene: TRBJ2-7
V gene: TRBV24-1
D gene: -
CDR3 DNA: TGTGCCACCAGCAATACCTGGGGCGAGCAGTACTTC
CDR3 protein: CATSNTWGEQYF

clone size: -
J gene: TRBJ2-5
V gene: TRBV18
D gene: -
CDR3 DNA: TGTGCCAGCTCACCAGATTATCGGGAGACCCAGTACTTC
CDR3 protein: CASSPDYRETQYF

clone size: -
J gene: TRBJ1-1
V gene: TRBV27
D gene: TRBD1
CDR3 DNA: TGTGCCAGCAGTGGGGACAGGGGTTGGTCTGAAGCTTTCTTT
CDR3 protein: CASSGDRGWSEAFF

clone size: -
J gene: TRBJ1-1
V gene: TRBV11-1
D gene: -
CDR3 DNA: TGTGCCAGCAGCTTAGAACGGCGGGAGGTCACTGAAGCTTTCTTT
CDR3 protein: CASSLERREVTEAFF

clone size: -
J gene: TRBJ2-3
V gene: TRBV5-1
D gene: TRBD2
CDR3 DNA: TGCGCCAGCAGCTTTCTAGCGGGGGGGACAGATACGCAGTATTTT
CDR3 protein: CASSFLAGGTDTQYF

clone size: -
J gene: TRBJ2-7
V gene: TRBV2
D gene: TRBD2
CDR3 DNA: TGTGCCAGCAAAGGGACTAGCGGGAGTCGAAAGCAGTACTTC
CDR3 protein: CASKGTSGSRKQYF

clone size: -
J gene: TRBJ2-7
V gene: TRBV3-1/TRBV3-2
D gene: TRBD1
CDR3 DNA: TGTGCCAGCAGCCACCGCCTAGGAAGGACAGGTCACGAGCAGTACTTC
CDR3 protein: CASSHRLGRTGHEQYF

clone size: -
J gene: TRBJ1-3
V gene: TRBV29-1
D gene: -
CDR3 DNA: TGCAGCGTTGAGTCGGCCAAAAAGAGTAACACCATATATTTT
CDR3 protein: CSVESAKKSNTIYF

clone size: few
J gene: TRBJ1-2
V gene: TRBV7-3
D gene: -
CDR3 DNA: TGTGCCAGCAGCTTAGCAGGGTCGGGAGGCTACACCTTC
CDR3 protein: CASSLAGSGGYTF

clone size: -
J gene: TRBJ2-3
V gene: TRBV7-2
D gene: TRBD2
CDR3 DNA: TGTGCCAGCAGCACATCCGGGACTAGCGGGCCCCTTGGTACGCAGTATTTT
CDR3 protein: CASSTSGTSGPLGTQYF

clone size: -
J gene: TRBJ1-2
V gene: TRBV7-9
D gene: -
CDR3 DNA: TGTGCCAGCAGCCCCCCGTCGGGTAATGGCTACACCTTC
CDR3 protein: CASSPPSGNGYTF

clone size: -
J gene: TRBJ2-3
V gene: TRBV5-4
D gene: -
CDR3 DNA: TGTGCCAGCACGAGGGGCGGGGGCACAGATACGCAGTATTTT
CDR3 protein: CASTRGGGTDTQYF

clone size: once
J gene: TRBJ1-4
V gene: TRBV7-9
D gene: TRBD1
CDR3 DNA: TGTGCCAGCAGCTTAGGCCAGGGGGCGGACGAAAAACTGTTTTTT
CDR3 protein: CASSLGQGADEKLFF

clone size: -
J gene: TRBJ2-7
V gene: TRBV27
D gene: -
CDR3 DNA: TGTGCCAGCAGTTCCACAGGGAGCTACGAGCAGTACTTC
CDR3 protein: CASSSTGSYEQYF

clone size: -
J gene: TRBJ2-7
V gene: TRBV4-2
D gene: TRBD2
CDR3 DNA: TGTGCCAGCAGCCAAGAGCGGCGGGAGTGGTACGAGCAGTACTTC
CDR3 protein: CASSQERREWYEQYF

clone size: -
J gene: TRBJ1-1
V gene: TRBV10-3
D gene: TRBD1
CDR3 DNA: TGTGCCATCAGTGAGTCGGGACAGTCTCACACTGAAGCTTTCTTT
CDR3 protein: CAISESGQSHTEAFF

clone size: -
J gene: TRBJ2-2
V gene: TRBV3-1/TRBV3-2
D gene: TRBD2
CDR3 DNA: TGTGCCAGCAGCCAGGCCATAGCGGGGGGTCTCGGGGAGCTGTTTTTT
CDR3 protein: CASSQAIAGGLGELFF

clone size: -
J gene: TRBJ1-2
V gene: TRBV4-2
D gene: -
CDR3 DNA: TGTGCCAGCAGCCAAGGGTTGGAGGGATATGGCTACACCTTC
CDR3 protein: CASSQGLEGYGYTF

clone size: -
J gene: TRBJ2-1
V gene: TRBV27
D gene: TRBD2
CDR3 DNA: TGTGCCAGCAGTTTAAACCCTCCGGGGGGCTACAATGAGCAGTTCTTC
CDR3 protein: CASSLNPPGGYNEQFF

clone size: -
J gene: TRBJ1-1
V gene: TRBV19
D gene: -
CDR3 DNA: TGTGCCAGTAGTATTCAGGACACTGAAGCTTTCTTT
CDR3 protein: CASSIQDTEAFF

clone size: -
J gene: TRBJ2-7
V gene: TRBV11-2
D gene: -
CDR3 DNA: TGTGCCAGCAGCTTAGCATTAGGTGGCTACGAGCAGTACTTC
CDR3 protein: CASSLALGGYEQYF

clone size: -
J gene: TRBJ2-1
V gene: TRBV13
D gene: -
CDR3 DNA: TGTGCCAGCAGACAGGGATCCTACAATGAGCAGTTCTTC
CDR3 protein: CASRQGSYNEQFF

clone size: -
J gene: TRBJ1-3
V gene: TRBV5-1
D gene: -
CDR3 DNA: TGCGCCAGCAGCTTGGACAGGGATACTGGAAACACCATATATTTT
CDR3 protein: CASSLDRDTGNTIYF

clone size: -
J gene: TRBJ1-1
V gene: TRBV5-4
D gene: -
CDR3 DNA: TGTGCCAGCAGCTTAAATCGGGGGGCAGAGAACACTGAAGCTTTCTTT
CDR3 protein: CASSLNRGAENTEAFF

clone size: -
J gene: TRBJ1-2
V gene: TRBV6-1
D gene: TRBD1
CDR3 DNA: TGTGCCAGCAGTGAGAGACAGGGCTATGCGATGTATGGCTACACCTTC
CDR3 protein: CASSERQGYAMYGYTF

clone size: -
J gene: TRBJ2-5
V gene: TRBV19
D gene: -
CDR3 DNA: TGTGCCAGTAGCACGGGCCACCGCGGAGAGACCCAGTACTTC
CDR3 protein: CASSTGHRGETQYF

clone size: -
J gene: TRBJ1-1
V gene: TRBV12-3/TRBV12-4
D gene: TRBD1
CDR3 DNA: TGTGCCAGCAGCCATGGGACAGAAACACTAACTTTCTTT
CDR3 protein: CASSHGTETLTFF

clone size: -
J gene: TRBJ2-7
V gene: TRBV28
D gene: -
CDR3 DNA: TGTGCCAGCAGTTCCACTAGTCGGGAGCTGTACGAGCAGTACTTC
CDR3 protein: CASSSTSRELYEQYF

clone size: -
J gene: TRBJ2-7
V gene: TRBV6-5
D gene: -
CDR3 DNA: TGTGCCAGCAGTTCCCCCTCCCTATACGAGCAGTACTTC
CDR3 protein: CASSSPSLYEQYF

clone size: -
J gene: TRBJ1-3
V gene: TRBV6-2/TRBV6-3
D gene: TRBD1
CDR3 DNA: TGTGCCAGCAGCCAAGGACAGGTCACTGGAAACACCATATATTTT
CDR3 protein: CASSQGQVTGNTIYF

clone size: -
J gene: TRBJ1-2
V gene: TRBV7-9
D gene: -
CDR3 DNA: TGTGCCAGCAGCTTAGAGAACTATGGCTACACCTTC
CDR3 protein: CASSLENYGYTF

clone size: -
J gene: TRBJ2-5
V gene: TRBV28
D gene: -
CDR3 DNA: TGTGCCAGCAGTCGTGGAGGGAGGGAGACCCAGTACTTC
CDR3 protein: CASSRGGRETQYF

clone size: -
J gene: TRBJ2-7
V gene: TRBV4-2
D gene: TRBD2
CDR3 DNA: TGTGCCAGCAGCCAAGGTAGCGGGGGGACAATCCAAATTGACGAGCAGTACTTC
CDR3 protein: CASSQGSGGTIQIDEQYF

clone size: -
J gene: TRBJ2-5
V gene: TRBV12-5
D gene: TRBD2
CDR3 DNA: TGTGCTAGTGGTTCTGTAGGACTAGCGGGCCAAGAGACCCAGTACTTC
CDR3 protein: CASGSVGLAGQETQYF

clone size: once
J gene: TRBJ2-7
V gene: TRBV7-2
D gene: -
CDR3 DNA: TGTGCCAGCAGCTCGGTGGGAGAGCAGTACTTC
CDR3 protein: CASSSVGEQYF

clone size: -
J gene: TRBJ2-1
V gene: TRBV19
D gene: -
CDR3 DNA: TGTGCCAGTAGTATAGGCCCTCCCCCAAATGAGCAGTTCTTC
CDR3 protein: CASSIGPPPNEQFF

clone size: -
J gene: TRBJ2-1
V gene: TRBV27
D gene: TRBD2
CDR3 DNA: TGTGCCAGCAGTTTAAGGGCCCCTTTCGCTAGCGGGGGGGATGAGCAGTTCTTC
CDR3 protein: CASSLRAPFASGGDEQFF

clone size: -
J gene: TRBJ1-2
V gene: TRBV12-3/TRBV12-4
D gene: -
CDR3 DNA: TGTGCCAGCAGTTTTGGGCTTAACTATGGCTACACCTTC
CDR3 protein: CASSFGLNYGYTF

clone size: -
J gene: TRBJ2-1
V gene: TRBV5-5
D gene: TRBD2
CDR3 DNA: TGTGCCAGCAGCCCGGTTTGGTCTAGCGGGCACAATGAGCAGTTCTTC
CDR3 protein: CASSPVWSSGHNEQFF

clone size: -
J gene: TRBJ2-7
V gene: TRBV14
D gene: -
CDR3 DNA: TGTGCCAGCAGCCAAGACAATTACGAGCAGTACTTC
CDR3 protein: CASSQDNYEQYF

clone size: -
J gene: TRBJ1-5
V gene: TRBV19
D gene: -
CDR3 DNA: TGTGCCAGTAGTATACGGGACACTAATCAGCCCCAGCATTTT
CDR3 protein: CASSIRDTNQPQHF

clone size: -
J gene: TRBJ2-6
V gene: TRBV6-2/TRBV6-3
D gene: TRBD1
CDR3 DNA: TGTGCCAGCAGTTACTACAGGGGCGGACAGCCTTTCTCTGGGGCCAACGTCCTGACTTTC
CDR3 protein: CASSYYRGGQPFSGANVLTF